Given below is one T cell receptor (beta chain) in context. Trimming cost V 1 base and J 2 bases, with 8 bases left between them. This CDR3 contains 14 residues. Germline CDR1 reads SGHAT; CDR2 reads FQNNGV. Here immunoSEQ multiplex PCR was the method, and the copy in TCRdb shows in-frame clones only, minus some. This table holds approximately 7,200 clones, more than 70% found once. The entry originates in a study of neoadjuvant nivolumab and ipilimumab in lung cancer. The receptor's source is an adult with non-small cell lung cancer. This material consisted of tumor tissue, taken after neoadjuvant nivolumab, alone or with ipilimumab, at or shortly before surgery. The chain uses TRBV11-2 and TRBJ2-5; D remains ambiguous. The CDR3 nucleotides are TGTGCCAGCAGCTTAGTATCGGTTCAAGAGACCCAGTACTTC. Translation gives CASSLVSVQETQYF.